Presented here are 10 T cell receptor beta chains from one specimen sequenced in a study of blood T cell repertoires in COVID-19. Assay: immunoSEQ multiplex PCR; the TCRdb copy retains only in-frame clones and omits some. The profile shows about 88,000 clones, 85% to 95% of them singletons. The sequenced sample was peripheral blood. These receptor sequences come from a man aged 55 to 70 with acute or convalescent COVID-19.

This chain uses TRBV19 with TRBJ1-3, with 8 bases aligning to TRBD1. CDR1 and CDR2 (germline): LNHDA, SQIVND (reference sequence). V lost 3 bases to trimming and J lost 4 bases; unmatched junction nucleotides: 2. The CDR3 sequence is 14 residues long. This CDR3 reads CASSMTGDGNTIYF. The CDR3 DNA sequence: TGTGCCAGTAGTATGACAGGGGACGGAAACACCATATATTTT.

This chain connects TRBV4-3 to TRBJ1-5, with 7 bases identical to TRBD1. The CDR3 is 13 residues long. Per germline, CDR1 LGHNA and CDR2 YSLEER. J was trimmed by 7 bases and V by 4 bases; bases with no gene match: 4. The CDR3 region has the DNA TGCGCCAGCAGCCTTCGACAGGGCCAGCCCCAGCATTTT. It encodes CASSLRQGQPQHF.

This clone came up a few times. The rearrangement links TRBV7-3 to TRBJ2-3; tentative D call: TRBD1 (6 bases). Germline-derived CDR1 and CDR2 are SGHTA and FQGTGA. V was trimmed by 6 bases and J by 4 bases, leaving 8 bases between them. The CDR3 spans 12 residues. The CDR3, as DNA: TGTGCCAGCAGTCCAGGGGCAGATACGCAGTATTTT. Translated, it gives CASSPGADTQYF.

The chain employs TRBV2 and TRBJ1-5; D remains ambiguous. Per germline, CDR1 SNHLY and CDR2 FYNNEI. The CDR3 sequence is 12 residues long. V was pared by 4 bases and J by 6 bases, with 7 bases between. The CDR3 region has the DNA TGTGCCAGCAGTGCACTTCTTCAGCCCCAGCATTTT. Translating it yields CASSALLQPQHF.

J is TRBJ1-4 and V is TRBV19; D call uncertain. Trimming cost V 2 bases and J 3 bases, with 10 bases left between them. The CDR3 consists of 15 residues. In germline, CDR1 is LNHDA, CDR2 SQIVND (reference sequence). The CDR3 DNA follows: TGTGCCAGTAGTATAAGTCGGGAGCCTAATGAAAAACTGTTTTTT. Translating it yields CASSISREPNEKLFF.

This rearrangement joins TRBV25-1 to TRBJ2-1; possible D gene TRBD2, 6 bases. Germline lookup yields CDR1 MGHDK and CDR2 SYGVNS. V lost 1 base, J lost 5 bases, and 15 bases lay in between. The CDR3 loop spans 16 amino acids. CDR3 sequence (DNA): TGTGCCAGCAGTGAATGGGGCGGGATTCAGAACAATGAGCAGTTCTTC. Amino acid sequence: CASSEWGGIQNNEQFF.

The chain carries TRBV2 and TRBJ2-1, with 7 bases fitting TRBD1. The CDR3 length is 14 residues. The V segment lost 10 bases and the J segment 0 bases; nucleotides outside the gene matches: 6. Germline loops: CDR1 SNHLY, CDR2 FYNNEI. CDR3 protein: CATRRQGSYNEQFF. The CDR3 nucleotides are TGTGCCACCCGAAGACAGGGCTCCTACAATGAGCAGTTCTTC.

The CDR3 here is CASSSTPRGYGYTF. Written as DNA, the CDR3 is TGTGCCAGCAGCTCTACACCAAGGGGCTATGGCTACACCTTC. This sequence joins TRBV7-9 and TRBJ1-2, with D possibly being TRBD1 (5 bases). Germline V lookup: CDR1 SEHNR, CDR2 FQNEAQ (reference sequence). V lost 4 bases and J lost 4, with 13 bases in between. This CDR3 is 14 amino acids long.

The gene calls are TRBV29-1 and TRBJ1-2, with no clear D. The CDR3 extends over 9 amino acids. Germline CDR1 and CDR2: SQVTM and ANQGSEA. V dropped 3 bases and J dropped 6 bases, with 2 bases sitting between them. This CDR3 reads CSVDNGYTF. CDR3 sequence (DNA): TGCAGCGTTGACAATGGCTACACCTTC.

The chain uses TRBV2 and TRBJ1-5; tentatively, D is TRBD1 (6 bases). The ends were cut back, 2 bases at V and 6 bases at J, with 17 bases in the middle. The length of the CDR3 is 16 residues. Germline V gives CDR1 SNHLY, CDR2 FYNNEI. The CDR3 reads CASSELGTTEGQPQHF. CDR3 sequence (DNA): TGTGCCAGCAGTGAATTAGGGACAACAGAGGGTCAGCCCCAGCATTTT.